The entry that follows covers one T cell receptor (beta chain) sequence. This record belongs to a study of blood T cell repertoires in COVID-19. The overall study: From the United States, Italy and Spain came samples of acute and convalescent COVID-19. T cells, B-cell-depleted T cells, or PBMCs provided the cDNA or gDNA that served as material.

Assay: immunoSEQ multiplex PCR; the TCRdb copy retains only in-frame clones and omits some. Among nearly 110,000 clones listed, 70% to 90% were seen once. Trimming shortened V by 5 bases and J by 9 bases, and 17 bases separated the two germline ends. This CDR3 contains 15 residues. CDR1 and CDR2 from the germline V gene are MNHEY and SVGAGI. The source of this sequence is a man aged 45-65 years with active or convalescent COVID-19. This chain uses TRBV6-5 with TRBJ1-6, with D uncertain. Sample: peripheral blood. The CDR3: CASSRPSAVGSPLHF. CDR3 coding DNA: TGTGCCAGCAGTCGCCCTTCAGCGGTGGGTTCACCCCTCCACTTT.